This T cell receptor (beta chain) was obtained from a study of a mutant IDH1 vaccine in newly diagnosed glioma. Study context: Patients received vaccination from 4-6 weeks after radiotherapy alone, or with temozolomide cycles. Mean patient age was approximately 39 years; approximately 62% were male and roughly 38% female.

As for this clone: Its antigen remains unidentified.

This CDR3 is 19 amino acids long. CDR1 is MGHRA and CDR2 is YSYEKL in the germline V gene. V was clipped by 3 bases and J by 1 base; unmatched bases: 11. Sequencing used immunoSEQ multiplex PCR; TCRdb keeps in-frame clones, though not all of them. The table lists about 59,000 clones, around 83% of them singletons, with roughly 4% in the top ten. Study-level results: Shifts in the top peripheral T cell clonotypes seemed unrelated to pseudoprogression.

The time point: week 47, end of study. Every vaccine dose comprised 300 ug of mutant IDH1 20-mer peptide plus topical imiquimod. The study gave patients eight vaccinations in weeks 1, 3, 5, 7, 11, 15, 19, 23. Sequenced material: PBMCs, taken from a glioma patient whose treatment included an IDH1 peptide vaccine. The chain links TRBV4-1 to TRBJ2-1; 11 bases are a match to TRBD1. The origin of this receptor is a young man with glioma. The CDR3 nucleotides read TGCGCCAGCAGCCACAGGACAGGGGGCGTGAAGTCGTCCTACAATGAGCAGTTCTTC. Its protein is CASSHRTGGVKSSYNEQFF.